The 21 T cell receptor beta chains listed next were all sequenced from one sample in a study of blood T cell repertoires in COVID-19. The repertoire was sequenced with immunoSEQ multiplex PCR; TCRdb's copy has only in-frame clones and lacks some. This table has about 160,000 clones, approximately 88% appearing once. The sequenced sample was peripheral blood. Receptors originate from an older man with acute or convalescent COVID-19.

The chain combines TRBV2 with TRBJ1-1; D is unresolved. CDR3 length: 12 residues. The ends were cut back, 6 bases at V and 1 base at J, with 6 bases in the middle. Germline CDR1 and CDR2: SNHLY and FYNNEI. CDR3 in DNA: TGTGCCAGCAGCACAGCGAACACTGAAGCTTTCTTT. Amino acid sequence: CASSTANTEAFF.

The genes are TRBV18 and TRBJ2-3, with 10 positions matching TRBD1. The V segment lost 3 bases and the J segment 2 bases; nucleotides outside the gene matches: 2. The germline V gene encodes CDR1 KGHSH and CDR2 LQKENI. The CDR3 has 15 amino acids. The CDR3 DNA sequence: TGTGCCAGCTCACCCGGGACAGGGGTCACAGATACGCAGTATTTT. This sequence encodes CASSPGTGVTDTQYF.

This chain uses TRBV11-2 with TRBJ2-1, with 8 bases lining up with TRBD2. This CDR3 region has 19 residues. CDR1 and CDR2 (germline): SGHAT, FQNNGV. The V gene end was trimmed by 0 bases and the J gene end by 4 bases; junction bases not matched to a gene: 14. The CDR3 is CASSLEGLGASGRYNEQFF. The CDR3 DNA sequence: TGTGCCAGCAGCTTAGAAGGCCTGGGGGCTAGCGGGCGGTACAATGAGCAGTTCTTC.

The CDR3 loop is CATSERQGGSYEQYF. The CDR3 coding sequence is TGTGCCACCAGTGAAAGACAGGGGGGCTCCTACGAGCAGTACTTC. The chain joins TRBV24-1 to TRBJ2-7; 9 nucleotides align to TRBD1. The length of the CDR3 is 15 residues. The V segment lost 4 bases and the J segment 0 bases; nucleotides outside the gene matches: 3. Germline loops: CDR1 KGHDR, CDR2 SFDVKD.

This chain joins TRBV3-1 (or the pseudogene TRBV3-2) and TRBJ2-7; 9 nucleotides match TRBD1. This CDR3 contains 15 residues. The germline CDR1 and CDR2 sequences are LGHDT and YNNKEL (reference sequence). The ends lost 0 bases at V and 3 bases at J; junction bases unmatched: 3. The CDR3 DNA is TGTGCCAGCAGCCAAGATCCGACAGGGGGCTACGAGCAGTACTTC. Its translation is CASSQDPTGGYEQYF.

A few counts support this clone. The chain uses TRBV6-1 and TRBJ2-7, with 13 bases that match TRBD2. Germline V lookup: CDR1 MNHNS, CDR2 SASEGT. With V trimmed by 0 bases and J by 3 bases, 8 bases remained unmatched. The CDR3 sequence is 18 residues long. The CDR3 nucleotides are TGTGCCAGCAGTGAAGCCGGAGCGGGACTAGCGGGATTCTACGAGCAGTACTTC. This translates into CASSEAGAGLAGFYEQYF.

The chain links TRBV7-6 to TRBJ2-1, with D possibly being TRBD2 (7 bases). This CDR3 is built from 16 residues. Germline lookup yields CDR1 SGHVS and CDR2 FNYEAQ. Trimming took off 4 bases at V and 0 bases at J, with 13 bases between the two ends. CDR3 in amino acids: CASSSRGGNSYNEQFF. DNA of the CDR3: TGTGCCAGCAGCTCTAGGGGGGGGAACTCCTACAATGAGCAGTTCTTC.

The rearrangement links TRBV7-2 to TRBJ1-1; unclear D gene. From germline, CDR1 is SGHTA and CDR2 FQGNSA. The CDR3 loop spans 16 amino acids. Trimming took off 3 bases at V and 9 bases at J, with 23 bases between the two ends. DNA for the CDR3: TGTGCCAGCAGCTTGGGTGGACTCCGGGTTATCGATAAAGCTTTCTTT. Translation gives CASSLGGLRVIDKAFF.

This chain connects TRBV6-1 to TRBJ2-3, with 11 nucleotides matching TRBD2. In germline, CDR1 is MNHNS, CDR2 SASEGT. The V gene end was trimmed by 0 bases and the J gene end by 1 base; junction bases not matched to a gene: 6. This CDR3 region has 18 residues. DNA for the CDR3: TGTGCCAGCAGTGAAGCGGGGCTAGCGGGGGGCCGCACAGATACGCAGTATTTT. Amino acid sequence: CASSEAGLAGGRTDTQYF.

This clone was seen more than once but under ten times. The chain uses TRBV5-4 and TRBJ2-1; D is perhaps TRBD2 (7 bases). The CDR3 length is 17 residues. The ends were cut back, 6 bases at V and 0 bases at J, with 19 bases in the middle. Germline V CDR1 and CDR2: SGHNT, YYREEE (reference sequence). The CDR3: CASTRRGGYPSYNEQFF. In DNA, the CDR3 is TGTGCCAGCACCCGGAGGGGGGGGTACCCCTCCTACAATGAGCAGTTCTTC.

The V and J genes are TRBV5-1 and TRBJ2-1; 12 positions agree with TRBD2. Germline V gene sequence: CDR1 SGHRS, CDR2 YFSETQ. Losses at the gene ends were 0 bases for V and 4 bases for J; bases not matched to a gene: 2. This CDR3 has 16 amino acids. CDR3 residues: CASSLASGRAYNEQFF. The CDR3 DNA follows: TGCGCCAGCAGCTTGGCTAGCGGGAGGGCATACAATGAGCAGTTCTTC.

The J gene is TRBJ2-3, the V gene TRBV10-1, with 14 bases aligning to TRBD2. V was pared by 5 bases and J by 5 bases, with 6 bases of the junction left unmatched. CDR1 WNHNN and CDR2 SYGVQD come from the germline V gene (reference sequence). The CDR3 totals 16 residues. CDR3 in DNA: TGCGCCAGCAGTAAGGGACTAGCGGGAGCTGGAGATACGCAGTATTTT. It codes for CASSKGLAGAGDTQYF.

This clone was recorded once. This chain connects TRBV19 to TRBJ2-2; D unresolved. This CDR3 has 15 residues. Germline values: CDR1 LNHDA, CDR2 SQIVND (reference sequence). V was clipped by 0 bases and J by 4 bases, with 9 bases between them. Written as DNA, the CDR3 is TGTGCCAGTAGTATAGATCATCGAGCCACCGGGGAGCTGTTTTTT. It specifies CASSIDHRATGELFF.

The CDR3 DNA reads TGCGCCAGCAGCGGCTCCAGGACTAGCAGCTCCTTTTTGGAAAGCTCCTACAATGAGCAGTTCTTC. It translates to CASSGSRTSSSFLESSYNEQFF. J is TRBJ2-1 and V is TRBV4-1, with TRBD2 identical over 8 bases. V was pared by 5 bases and J by 0 bases, with 24 bases of the junction left unmatched. In germline, CDR1 is MGHRA, CDR2 YSYEKL. The CDR3 has 22 residues.

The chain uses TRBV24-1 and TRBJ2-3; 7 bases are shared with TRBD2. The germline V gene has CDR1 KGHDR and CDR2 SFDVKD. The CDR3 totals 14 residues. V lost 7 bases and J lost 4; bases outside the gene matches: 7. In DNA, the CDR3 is TGTGCCACCAGCCGAGCGGGAAGGTCAGATACGCAGTATTTT. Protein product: CATSRAGRSDTQYF.

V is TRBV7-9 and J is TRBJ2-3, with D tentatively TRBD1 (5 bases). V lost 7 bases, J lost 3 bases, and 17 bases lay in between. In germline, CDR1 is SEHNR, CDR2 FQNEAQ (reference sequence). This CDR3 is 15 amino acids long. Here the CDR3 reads CASTPDATGTDTQYF. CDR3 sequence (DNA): TGTGCCAGCACCCCGGACGCCACAGGAACAGATACGCAGTATTTT.

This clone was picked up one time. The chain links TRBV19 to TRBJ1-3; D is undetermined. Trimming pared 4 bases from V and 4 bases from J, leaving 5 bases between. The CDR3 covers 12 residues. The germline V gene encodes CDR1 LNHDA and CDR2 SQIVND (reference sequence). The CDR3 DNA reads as TGTGCCAGTAGTAGGGCCGGAAACACCATATATTTT. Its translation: CASSRAGNTIYF.

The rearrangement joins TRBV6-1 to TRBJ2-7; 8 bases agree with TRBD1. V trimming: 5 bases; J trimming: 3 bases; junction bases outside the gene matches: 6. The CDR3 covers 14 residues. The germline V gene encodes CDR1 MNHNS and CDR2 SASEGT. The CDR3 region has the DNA TGTGCCAGCAGTACAGGACAGGGAGGCTACGAGCAGTACTTC. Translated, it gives CASSTGQGGYEQYF.

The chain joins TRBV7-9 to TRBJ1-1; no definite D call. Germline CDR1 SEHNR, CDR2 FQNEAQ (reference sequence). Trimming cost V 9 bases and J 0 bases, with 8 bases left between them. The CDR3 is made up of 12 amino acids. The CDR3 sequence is CASGLMNTEAFF. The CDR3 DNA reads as TGTGCCAGTGGGCTCATGAACACTGAAGCTTTCTTT.

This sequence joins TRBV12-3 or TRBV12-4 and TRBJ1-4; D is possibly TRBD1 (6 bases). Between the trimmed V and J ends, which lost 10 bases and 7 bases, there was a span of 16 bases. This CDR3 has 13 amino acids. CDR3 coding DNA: TGTGCCACCTCCGGGGGGCCGGGTGAAAAACTGTTTTTT. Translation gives CATSGGPGEKLFF.

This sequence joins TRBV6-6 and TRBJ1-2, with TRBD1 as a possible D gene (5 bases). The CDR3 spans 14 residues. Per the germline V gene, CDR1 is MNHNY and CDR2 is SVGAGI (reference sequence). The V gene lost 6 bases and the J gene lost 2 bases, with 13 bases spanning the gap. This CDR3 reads CASRDGGRNYGYTF. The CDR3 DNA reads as TGTGCCAGCAGGGACGGGGGTCGGAACTATGGCTACACCTTC.